This TCR beta chain comes out of a study of T cells after yellow fever vaccination (dated by TCRdb to between 2019 and 2020). Concerning the study at large: Staining for CD3, CD45RA, CCR7 and CD95 was used to sort memory subsets (EM, EMRA, CM and Tscm) on a BD FACS Aria III. The SMART-Seq v4 Ultra Low Input RNA kit was used to prepare libraries from fractions with low cell numbers. To follow T-cell clones before and after both primary and booster YFV17D yellow fever vaccination, bulk TCR alpha and beta repertoires underwent longitudinal sequencing. Two healthy male donors, one aged 18 to 30 and one aged 30 to 40 years, made up the cohort. Blood samples were taken at several timepoints before and after primary and secondary immunization, and bulk PBMC replicates and cell subsets were isolated. Sorting of memory subsets took place on days 0, 15 and 45 and at 18 months after primary vaccination, as well as on days 0, 15 and 45 after the 30-year booster. Broader findings and caveats from the paper: The study included only two donors, which limits how far the findings can be generalized. A small fraction of clonotypes appeared in both the CD4 and CD8 compartments, likely as a result of convergent recombination. Compared with the primary T-cell response, the secondary T-cell response was faster but weaker, reaching its peak on day 5 rather than on day 15. Because abundant contaminating clonotypes from the bulk population could be contained in FACS-sorted repertoires, computational filtering was required. On day 0, almost all vaccine-responding clonotypes were found to be below detection in the sorted memory subsets. Most clones expanded after primary vaccination were re-detected after the booster (around 96% of CD4 and around 88% of CD8), suggesting broad memory maintenance.

The treatment or condition label, as the study defines it: live attenuated yellow fever vaccine strain. A standard Ficoll-Paque protocol was used to isolate PBMCs from peripheral blood. For sorted memory subsets, RNA extraction was done with the RNeasy Micro Kit. In its sample, this clonotype was seen many times. The sample holds no much larger clone one base away, and base qualities are not on file. The sequencer listed for this sample is Illumina NovaSeq 6000. TCR cDNA was made using 5'RACE template switching, a step that added a universal primer site and unique molecular identifiers. Priming of cDNA synthesis was performed from both the TCR alpha and TCR beta constant segments. Libraries were amplified in two PCR steps, with sample barcodes and sequencing adapters added in the second step. Sequencing of the libraries was done on either Illumina HiSeq 2500 (2x100 bp) or NovaSeq (2x150 bp). The authors' pipeline ran thus. MIGEC was used to demultiplex reads and collapse the reads into UMI consensus sequences, and MiXCR was used for V(D)J alignment. Vaccine-responding clonotypes were identified with edgeR using replicate PBMC samples, with FDR below 0.01 and a log2 fold change above 5 up to day 15 being required. Each bulk clonotype was labeled CD4 or CD8 based on which sequenced repertoire, CD4 or CD8, contained the clonotype at higher abundance. Clonotype frequencies in memory subsets were weighted by FACS-sorted cell numbers to estimate each clone's distribution across memory phenotypes. The public reads were run again by TCRdb, first through fastp at Q25 and then through MiXCR, and only productive beta chains were kept. Entries that share a CDR3 protein sequence are merged under the most common genes and DNA. The V and J calls were determined by TCRdb, not by the authors. Within this sample are about 58,000 distinct CDR3 sequences, with approximately 6% of them counted one time only. Clones ranked in the top ten supply roughly 28% of the sample.

The CDR3, from cysteine to phenylalanine, totals 11 residues. Kept here is only the CDR3 DNA, which spans 33 bases and is read in frame from base 1. Trimming costs V 5 bases and J 8 bases, and their ends lie 7 bases apart. As encoded in the germline V gene, CDR1 is MNHEY while CDR2 is SVGEGT. The sample in question was PBMCs, either bulk or a sorted T-cell subset (CD4+, CD8+, memory, or dextramer-sorted; not recorded which), obtained on the day of the yellow fever booster vaccination. The TCR comes from a man aged 18 to 35 who received the YFV17D yellow fever vaccine. The sequence joins TRBV6-2 or TRBV6-3 to TRBJ2-1; the D gene assignment is ambiguous. The nucleotides are TGTGCCAGCAGTAACGTGCATGAGCAGTTCTTC. This gives the protein CASSNVHEQFF.